These T cell receptor beta chains were read from a single sample in a study of T cells expressing NK-cell markers. TCRdb reprocessed the 5' RACE reads, with one entry per CDR3 protein and no DNA. This sample's clone table lists under 500,000 distinct CDR3 sequences. Sequencing was carried out using blood T cells: a sorted CD56 or NKG2C T cell subset, CD4+ or CD8+ T cells, or bulk PBMC T cells (not recorded which). These receptors were collected from a woman between 18 and 75 years old in good health. Each CDR3 is given with its conserved first and last residue.

cdr3_length,v_call,j_call,cdr3_aa
14,TRBV10-1,TRBJ2-3,CASSDTPVPDTQYF
16,TRBV12-3/TRBV12-4,TRBJ1-4,CASSWGSGLSNEKLFF
15,TRBV7-9,TRBJ2-1,CASSFLAGPYNEQFF
13,TRBV5-1,TRBJ2-5,CASTGREQETQYF
14,TRBV20-1,TRBJ2-7,CSARLGQPSYEQYF
15,TRBV7-9,TRBJ1-1,CASSLGPLVVTEAFF
15,TRBV7-3,TRBJ2-1,CASSLIRGSYNEQFF
14,TRBV7-6,TRBJ2-1,CASTPGGAYNEQFF
18,TRBV29-1,TRBJ2-3,CSVERFGEGKRVTDTQYF
13,TRBV20-1,TRBJ1-1,CSARGEGSAEAFF
15,TRBV7-3,TRBJ2-3,CASRLSGTSTDTQYF
17,TRBV11-3,TRBJ2-3,CASSFSRLAGGLDTQYF
13,TRBV29-1,TRBJ2-3,CSARAVEGDTQYF